One and the same sample provided the 10 T cell receptor beta chains below, sequenced in a study of shared clonotypes between healthy human individuals (dated by TCRdb to 2020 to 2021). Library prep was done by the immunoSEQ multiplex PCR assay. TCRdb holds this immuneACCESS table with in-frame rearrangements only. Some clones are missing; in checked studies, unresolved V genes explain under half, and the rest has no known cause. The table for this sample lists roughly 2.4 million clones; around 95% of them were counted only once. The ten largest make up less than 0.15% of the sample. Sequencing was performed on naive CD4+ T cells sorted from blood. What this sample's cell subset or site label stands for: CD45RA+ positively selected. The receptor source for this set is a man aged 18-30 years in good health.

The genes are TRBV5-6 and TRBJ1-1, with D tentatively TRBD1 (5 bases). CDR3 length: 14 residues. Germline V lookup: CDR1 SGHDT, CDR2 YYEEEE. Trimming cost V 0 bases and J 2 bases, with 8 bases left between them. The CDR3 bases are TGTGCCAGCAGCTTGGGACAGAGTAACACTGAAGCTTTCTTT. Amino acid sequence: CASSLGQSNTEAFF.

In the case of this clone: This specimen includes other DNA sequences encoding the same CDR3. V usage is TRBV7-8 and J usage is TRBJ2-2; the D is unclear. Between the trimmed V and J ends, which lost 1 base and 0 bases, there was a span of 3 bases. Germline V CDR1 and CDR2: SGHVS, FQNEAQ. The CDR3 contains 14 residues. CDR3: CASSLVANTGELFF. CDR3 coding DNA: TGTGCCAGCAGCTTAGTAGCGAACACCGGGGAGCTGTTTTTT.

The chain recombines TRBV5-1 with TRBJ1-3; 8 nucleotides agree with TRBD1. The CDR3 contains 15 residues. The V gene end was trimmed by 2 bases and the J gene end by 3 bases; junction bases not matched to a gene: 4. In germline, CDR1 is SGHRS, CDR2 YFSETQ. The DNA for the CDR3 is TGCGCCAGCAGCTTAACAGGGGGAAATGGAAACACCATATATTTT. Its translation is CASSLTGGNGNTIYF.

The chain has TRBV6-1 and TRBJ2-5; 9 positions match TRBD2. Germline V CDR1 and CDR2: MNHNS, SASEGT. The CDR3 runs 17 residues. V shed 1 base, J shed 1 base, and the junction held 7 bases outside the gene matches. CDR3 residues: CASSEVGSGSVQETQYF. The CDR3 region has the DNA TGTGCCAGCAGTGAAGTCGGTAGCGGGAGTGTCCAAGAGACCCAGTACTTC.

The rearrangement uses TRBV29-1 and TRBJ2-7; D is undetermined. Trimming pared 4 bases from V and 2 bases from J, leaving 6 bases between. CDR3 length: 11 amino acids. The germline V gene encodes CDR1 SQVTM and CDR2 ANQGSEA. CDR3 sequence reads: CSVAGAYEQYF. In DNA, the CDR3 is TGCAGCGTTGCCGGAGCCTACGAGCAGTACTTC.

The chain recombines TRBV14 with TRBJ1-2; 7 nucleotides align to TRBD1. Per the germline V gene, CDR1 is SGHDN and CDR2 is FVKESK. CDR3 size: 14 residues. The ends lost 5 bases at V and 8 bases at J; junction bases unmatched: 11. The CDR3 protein is CASSFTGAPNGYTF. In DNA form, the CDR3 reads TGTGCCAGCAGCTTCACAGGGGCCCCTAACGGCTACACCTTC.

Points on this clone: At the DNA level, this CDR3 is encoded by other sequences in the same sample as well. The chain carries TRBV5-1 and TRBJ2-7, with D possibly being TRBD1 (6 bases). Trimming removed 4 bases at V and 1 base at J, with 12 bases between. This CDR3 has 14 amino acids. Germline lookup yields CDR1 SGHRS and CDR2 YFSETQ. CDR3: CASSPRTESYEQYF. The CDR3 DNA sequence: TGCGCCAGCAGCCCCCGGACAGAATCCTACGAGCAGTACTTC. The full variable domain, rest sourced from reference TRBV5-1 and TRBJ2-7, is KAGVTQTPRYLIKTRGQQVTLSCSPISGHRSVSWYQQTPGQGLQFLFEYFSETQRNKGNFPGRFSGRQFSNSRSEMNVSTLELGDSALYLCASSPRTESYEQYFGPGTRLTVT.

This chain uses TRBV10-3 with TRBJ2-7; possible D gene TRBD1, 5 bases. Looked up from germline, CDR1 is ENHRY and CDR2 is SYGVKD. CDR3 length: 13 residues. V was cut by 5 bases and J by 2 bases, with 10 bases left in between. CDR3 coding DNA: TGTGCCATCAGTAGGGGTCCTACCTACGAGCAGTACTTC. It yields the protein CAISRGPTYEQYF.

CDR3 in DNA: TGTGCCAGCAGCGTAGGGGCACGCGGGACCGGGGAGCTGTTTTTT. It specifies CASSVGARGTGELFF. The chain joins TRBV9 to TRBJ2-2, with a weak D call TRBD2 (5 bases). Germline values: CDR1 SGDLS, CDR2 YYNGEE. V was shortened by 0 bases and J by 5 bases, with 11 bases between the two germline ends. The CDR3 covers 15 residues.

This chain links TRBV7-2 with TRBJ2-1; TRBD1 agrees at 10 bases. The V gene end was trimmed by 1 base and the J gene end by 7 bases; junction bases not matched to a gene: 7. The CDR3 is made up of 16 amino acids. In germline, CDR1 is SGHTA, CDR2 FQGNSA. The CDR3 here is CASSLGRGTGENEQFF. The CDR3 DNA reads as TGTGCCAGCAGCTTAGGGCGAGGGACAGGGGAAAATGAGCAGTTCTTC. The whole variable domain, remainder taken from reference TRBV7-2 and TRBJ2-1, is GAGVSQSPSNKVTEKGKDVELRCDPISGHTALYWYRQSLGQGLEFLIYFQGNSAPDKSGLPSDRFSAERTGGSVSTLTIQRTQQEDSAVYLCASSLGRGTGENEQFFGPGTRLTVL.